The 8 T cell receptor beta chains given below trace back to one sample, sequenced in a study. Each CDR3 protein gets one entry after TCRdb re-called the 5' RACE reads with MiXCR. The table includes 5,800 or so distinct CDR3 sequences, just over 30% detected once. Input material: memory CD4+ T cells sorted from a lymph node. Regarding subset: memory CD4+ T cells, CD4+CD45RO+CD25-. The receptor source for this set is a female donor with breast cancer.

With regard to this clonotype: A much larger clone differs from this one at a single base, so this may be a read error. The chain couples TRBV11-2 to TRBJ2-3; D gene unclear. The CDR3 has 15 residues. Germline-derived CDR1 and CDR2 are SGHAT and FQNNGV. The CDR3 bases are TGTGCCAGCAGCGGCCGACATGGAAACACAGATGCGCAGTATTTT. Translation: CASSGRHGNTDAQYF.

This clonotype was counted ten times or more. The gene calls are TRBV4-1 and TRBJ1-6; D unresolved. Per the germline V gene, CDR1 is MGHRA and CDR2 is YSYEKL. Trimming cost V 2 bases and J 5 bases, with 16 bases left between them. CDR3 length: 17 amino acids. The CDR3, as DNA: TGCGCCAGCAGCCAATACACGGCCCGTATTAATAATTCACCCCTCCACTTT. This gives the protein CASSQYTARINNSPLHF.

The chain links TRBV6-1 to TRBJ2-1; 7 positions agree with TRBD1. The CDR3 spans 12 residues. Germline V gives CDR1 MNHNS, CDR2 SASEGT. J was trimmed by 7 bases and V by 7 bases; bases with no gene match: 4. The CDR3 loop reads CASTKTGNEQFF. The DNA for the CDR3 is TGTGCCAGCACTAAGACAGGGAATGAGCAGTTCTTC.

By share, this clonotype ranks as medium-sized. The CDR3: CASSRHEGVGPYYNEQFF. The DNA for the CDR3 is TGTGCCAGCAGCCGACACGAGGGGGTAGGGCCGTACTACAATGAGCAGTTCTTC. The rearrangement links TRBV13 to TRBJ2-1; a weak D match, TRBD1 (6 bases). Germline V lookup: CDR1 PRHDT, CDR2 FYEKMQ (reference sequence). This CDR3 comprises 18 residues. Trimming removed 5 bases at V and 3 bases at J, with 23 bases between.

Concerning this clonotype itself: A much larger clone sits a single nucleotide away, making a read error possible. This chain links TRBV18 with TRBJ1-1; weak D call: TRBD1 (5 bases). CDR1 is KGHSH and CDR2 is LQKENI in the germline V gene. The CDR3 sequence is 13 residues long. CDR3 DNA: TGTGCCAGCCCACCAGGGCGGAACACTGAAGCTTTCTTT. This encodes CASPPGRNTEAFF.

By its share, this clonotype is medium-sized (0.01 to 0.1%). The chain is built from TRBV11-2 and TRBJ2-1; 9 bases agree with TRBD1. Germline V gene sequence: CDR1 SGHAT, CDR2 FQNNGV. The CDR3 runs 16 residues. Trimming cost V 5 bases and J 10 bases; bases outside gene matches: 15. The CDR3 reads CASSPYFSAGQGEQFF. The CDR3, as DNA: TGTGCCAGCAGCCCCTACTTTAGCGCAGGACAGGGGGAGCAGTTCTTC.

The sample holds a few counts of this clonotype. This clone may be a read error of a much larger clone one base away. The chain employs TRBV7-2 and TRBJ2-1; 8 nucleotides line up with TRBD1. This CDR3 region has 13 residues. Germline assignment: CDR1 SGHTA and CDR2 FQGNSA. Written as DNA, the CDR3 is TGTGCCAGCAGCGGACAGGGCTACAAAGAGCAGTTCTTC. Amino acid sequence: CASSGQGYKEQFF.

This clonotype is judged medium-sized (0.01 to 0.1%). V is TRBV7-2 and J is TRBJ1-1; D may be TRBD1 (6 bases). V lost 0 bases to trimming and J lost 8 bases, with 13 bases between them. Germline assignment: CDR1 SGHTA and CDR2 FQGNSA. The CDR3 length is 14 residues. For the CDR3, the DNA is TGTGCCAGCAGCTTAGCTATTGGACAGTTAGAAGCTTTCTTT. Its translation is CASSLAIGQLEAFF.